This T cell receptor beta chain was recorded in a study of blood T cell repertoires in COVID-19. The overall study: Sites across the United States, Italy and Spain contributed samples from acute and convalescent COVID-19.

Between the trimmed V and J ends, which lost 0 bases and 6 bases, there was a span of 12 bases. Looked up from germline, CDR1 is SGHTA and CDR2 is FQGTGA. CDR3 length: 15 residues. As handled by the study authors: Reference gene primers were amplified, and this amplification served to estimate nucleated cell counts. The table came from immunoSEQ multiplex PCR; TCRdb's copy has only in-frame clones and leaves some out. The D gene and trimming were derived from the DNA, and the V and J assignments and clone size from that table. This table has fewer than 350,000 clones, about 86% appearing once. The chain uses TRBV7-3 and TRBJ2-1, with TRBD2 as a possible D gene (5 bases). The TCR originated in a woman in her thirties or forties with acute COVID-19. The sample comprised PBMCs or T cells enriched from blood (not recorded which). The CDR3 DNA reads TGTGCCAGCAGCTTAACGGCGTTCAGCGGCAATGAGCAGTTCTTC. It is translated as CASSLTAFSGNEQFF.